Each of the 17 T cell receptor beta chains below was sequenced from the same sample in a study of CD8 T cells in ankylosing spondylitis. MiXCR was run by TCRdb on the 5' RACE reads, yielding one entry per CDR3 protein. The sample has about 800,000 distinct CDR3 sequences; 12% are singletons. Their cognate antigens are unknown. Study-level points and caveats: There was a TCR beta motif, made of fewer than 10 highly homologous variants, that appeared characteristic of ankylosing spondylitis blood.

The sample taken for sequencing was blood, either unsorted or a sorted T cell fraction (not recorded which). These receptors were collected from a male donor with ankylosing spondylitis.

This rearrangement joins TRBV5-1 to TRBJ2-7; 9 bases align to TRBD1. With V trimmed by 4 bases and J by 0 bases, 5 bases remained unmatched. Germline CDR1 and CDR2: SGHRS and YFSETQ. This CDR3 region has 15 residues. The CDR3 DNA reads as TGCGCCAGCAGCGGGACAGGGAAAGACTCCTACGAGCAGTACTTC. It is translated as CASSGTGKDSYEQYF.

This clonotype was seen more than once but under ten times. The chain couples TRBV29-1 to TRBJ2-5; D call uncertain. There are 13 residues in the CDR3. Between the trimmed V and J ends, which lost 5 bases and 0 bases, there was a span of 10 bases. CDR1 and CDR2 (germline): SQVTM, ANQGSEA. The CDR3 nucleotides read TGCAGCGTTCGCTACAGCAACCAAGAGACCCAGTACTTC. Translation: CSVRYSNQETQYF. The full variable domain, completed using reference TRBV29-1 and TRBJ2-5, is SAVISQKPSRDICQRGTSLTIQCQVDSQVTMMFWYRQQPGQSLTLIATANQGSEATYESGFVIDKFPISRPNLTFSTLTVSNMSPEDSSIYLCSVRYSNQETQYFGPGTRLLVL.

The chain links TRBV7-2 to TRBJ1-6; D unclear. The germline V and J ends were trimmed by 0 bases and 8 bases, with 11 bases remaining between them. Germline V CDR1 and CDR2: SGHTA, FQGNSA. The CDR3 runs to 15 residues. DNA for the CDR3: TGTGCCAGCAGCTTAGCGGCTCAGAGAGATTCACCCCTCCACTTT. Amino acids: CASSLAAQRDSPLHF.

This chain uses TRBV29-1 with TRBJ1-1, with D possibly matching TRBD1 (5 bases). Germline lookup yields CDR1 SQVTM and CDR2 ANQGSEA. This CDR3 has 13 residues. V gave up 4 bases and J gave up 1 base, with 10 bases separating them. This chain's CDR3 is CSVVGTTNTEAFF. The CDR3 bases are TGCAGCGTTGTAGGGACTACGAACACTGAAGCTTTCTTT.

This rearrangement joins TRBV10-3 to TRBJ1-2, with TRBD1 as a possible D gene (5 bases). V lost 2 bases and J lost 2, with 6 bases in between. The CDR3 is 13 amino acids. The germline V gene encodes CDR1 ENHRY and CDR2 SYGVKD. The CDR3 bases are TGTGCCATCAGTGAGACAGGAAACTATGGCTACACCTTC. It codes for CAISETGNYGYTF.

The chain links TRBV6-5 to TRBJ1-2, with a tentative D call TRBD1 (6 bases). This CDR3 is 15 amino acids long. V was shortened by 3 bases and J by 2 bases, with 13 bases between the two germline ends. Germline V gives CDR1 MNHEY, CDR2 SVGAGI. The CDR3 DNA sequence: TGTGCCAGCAGTTATGAGGGGGGTCGCAACTATGGCTACACCTTC. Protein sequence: CASSYEGGRNYGYTF.

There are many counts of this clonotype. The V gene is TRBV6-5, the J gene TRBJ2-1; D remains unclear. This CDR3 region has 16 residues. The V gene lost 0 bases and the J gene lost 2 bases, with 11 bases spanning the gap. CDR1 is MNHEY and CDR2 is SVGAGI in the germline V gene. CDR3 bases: TGTGCCAGCAGTTACTCGAGGCGGATGACCTACAATGAGCAGTTCTTC. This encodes CASSYSRRMTYNEQFF.

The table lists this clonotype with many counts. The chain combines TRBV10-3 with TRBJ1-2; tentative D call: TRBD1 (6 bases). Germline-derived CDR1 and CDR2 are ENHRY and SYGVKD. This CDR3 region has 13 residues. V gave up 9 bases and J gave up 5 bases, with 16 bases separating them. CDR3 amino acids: CAINPGHQYGYTF. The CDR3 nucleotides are TGTGCCATTAACCCGGGACATCAATATGGCTACACCTTC.

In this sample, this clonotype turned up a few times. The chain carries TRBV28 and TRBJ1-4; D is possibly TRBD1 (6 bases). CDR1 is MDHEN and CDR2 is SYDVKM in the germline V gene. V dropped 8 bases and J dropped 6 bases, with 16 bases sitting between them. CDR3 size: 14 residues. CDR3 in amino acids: CASGFWTDDEKLFF. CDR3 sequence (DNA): TGTGCCAGCGGCTTCTGGACAGATGATGAAAAACTGTTTTTT.

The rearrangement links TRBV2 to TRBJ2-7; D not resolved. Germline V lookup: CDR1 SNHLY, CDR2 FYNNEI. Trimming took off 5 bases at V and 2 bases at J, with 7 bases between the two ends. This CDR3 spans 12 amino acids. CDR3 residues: CASSYIPYEQYF. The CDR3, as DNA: TGTGCCAGCAGTTACATCCCCTACGAGCAGTACTTC. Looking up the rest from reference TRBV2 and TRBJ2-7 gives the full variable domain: EPEVTQTPSHQVTQMGQEVILRCVPISNHLYFYWYRQILGQKVEFLVSFYNNEISEKSEIFDDQFSVERPDGSNFTLKIRSTKLEDSAMYFCASSYIPYEQYFGPGTRLTVT.

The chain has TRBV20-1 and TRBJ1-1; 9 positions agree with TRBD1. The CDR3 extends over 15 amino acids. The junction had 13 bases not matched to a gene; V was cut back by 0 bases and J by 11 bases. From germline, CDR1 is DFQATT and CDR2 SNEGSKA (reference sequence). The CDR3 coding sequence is TGCAGTGCTAGAGATTTGGCCCGGACAGGGGATGAGGCTTTCTTT. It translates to CSARDLARTGDEAFF.

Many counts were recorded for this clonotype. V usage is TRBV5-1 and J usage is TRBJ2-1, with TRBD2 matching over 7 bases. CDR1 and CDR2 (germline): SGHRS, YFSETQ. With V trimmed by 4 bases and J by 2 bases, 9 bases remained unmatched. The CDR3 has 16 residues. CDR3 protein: CASSPGLAVTYNEQFF. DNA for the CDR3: TGCGCCAGCAGCCCGGGTCTAGCGGTTACCTACAATGAGCAGTTCTTC. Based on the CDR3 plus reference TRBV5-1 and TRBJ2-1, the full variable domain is KAGVTQTPRYLIKTRGQQVTLSCSPISGHRSVSWYQQTPGQGLQFLFEYFSETQRNKGNFPGRFSGRQFSNSRSEMNVSTLELGDSALYLCASSPGLAVTYNEQFFGPGTRLTVL.

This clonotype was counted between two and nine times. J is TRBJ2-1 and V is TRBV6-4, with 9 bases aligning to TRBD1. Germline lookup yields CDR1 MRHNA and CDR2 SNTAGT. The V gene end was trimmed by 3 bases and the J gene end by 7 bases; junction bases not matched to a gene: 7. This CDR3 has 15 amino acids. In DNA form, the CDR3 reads TGTGCCAGCAGTGATACCGGGACAGGGACGAATGAGCAGTTCTTC. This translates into CASSDTGTGTNEQFF.

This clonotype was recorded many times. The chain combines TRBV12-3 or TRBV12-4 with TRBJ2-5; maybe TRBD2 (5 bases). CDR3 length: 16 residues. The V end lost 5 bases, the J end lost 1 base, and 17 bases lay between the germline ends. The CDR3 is CASSPRDTGLQETQYF. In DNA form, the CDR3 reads TGTGCCAGCAGTCCACGGGATACCGGGCTCCAAGAGACCCAGTACTTC.

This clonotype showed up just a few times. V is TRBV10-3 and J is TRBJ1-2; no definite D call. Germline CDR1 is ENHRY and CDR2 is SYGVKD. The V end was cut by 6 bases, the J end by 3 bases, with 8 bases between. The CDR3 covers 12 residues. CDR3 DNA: TGTGCCATCAGCCCCGACCACTATGGCTACACCTTC. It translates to CAISPDHYGYTF.

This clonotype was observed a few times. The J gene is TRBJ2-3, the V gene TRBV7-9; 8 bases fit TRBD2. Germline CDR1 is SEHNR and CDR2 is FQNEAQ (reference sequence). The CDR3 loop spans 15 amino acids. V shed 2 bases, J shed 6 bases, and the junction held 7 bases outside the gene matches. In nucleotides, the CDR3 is TGTGCCAGCAGCTTAATGGCGGGAGGCTCGGATACGCAGTATTTT. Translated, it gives CASSLMAGGSDTQYF.

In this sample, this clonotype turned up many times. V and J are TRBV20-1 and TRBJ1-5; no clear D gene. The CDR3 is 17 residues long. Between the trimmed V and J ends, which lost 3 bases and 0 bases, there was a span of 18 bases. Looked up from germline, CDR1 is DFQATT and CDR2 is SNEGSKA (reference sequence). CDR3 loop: CSASITPGSHSNQPQHF. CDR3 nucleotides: TGCAGTGCTAGCATAACCCCAGGCTCCCATAGCAATCAGCCCCAGCATTTT.